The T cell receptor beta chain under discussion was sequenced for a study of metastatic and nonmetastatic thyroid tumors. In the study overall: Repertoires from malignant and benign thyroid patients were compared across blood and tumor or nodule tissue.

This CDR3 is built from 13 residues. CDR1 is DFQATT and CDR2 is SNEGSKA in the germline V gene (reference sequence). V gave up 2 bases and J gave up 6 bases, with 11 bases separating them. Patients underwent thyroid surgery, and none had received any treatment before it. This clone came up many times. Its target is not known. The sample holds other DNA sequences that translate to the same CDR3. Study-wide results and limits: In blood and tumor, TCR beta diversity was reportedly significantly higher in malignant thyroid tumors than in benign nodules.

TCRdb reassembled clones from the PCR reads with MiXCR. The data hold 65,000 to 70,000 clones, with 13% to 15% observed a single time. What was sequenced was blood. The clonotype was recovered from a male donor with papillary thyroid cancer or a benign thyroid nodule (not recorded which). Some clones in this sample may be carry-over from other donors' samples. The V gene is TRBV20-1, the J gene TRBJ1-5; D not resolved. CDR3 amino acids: CSARKEHSQPQHF. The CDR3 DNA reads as TGCAGTGCTAGAAAGGAACACTCTCAGCCCCAGCATTTT.